This is a list of T cell receptor beta chains from one sample in a study of blood T cell repertoires in COVID-19. Produced via immunoSEQ multiplex PCR; TCRdb's table is partial and in-frame only. The sample yields about 120,000 clones, about 86% seen once. Material: peripheral blood. The receptors derive from a man aged 65 to 79 who had recovered from COVID-19. Both conserved end residues are part of each CDR3.

v_gene,CDR3aa
TRBV6-2/TRBV6-3,CASSYRLAGRDEQYF
TRBV6-4,CASSNGGGGYNEQFF
TRBV28,CASSTTHRGYSPLHF
TRBV19,CASSILQAENSPLHF
TRBV15,CATSRDIWALSTDTQYF
TRBV7-8,CASSWGGTDTQYF
TRBV6-5,CASRRQGAGSTEAFF
TRBV2,CASILREDSYSEQFF
TRBV18,CASSPPGGDSTTGELFF
TRBV5-4,CASSPGYGGYEQYF
TRBV7-9,CASSLIGGEETQYF
TRBV7-3,CALPGELGPNDTIYF
TRBV5-1,CASSLEGEATTEAFF
TRBV3-1/TRBV3-2,CASSQETGGEAFF
TRBV9,CASSTLSSGAHYEQYF
TRBV5-4,CASSSDRADQPQHF
TRBV4-1,CASSQERFSFLYEQYF
TRBV27,CASRNQIQTYEQYF
TRBV27,CASSLSVIGVTGELFF
TRBV3-1/TRBV3-2,CASSPVRGVTDTQYF
TRBV18,CASSIGTGLGYNEQFF
TRBV7-3,CASSLGENYGYTF
TRBV2,CASVRRPSGNTIYF
TRBV12-3/TRBV12-4,CASSAGTSLWHF
TRBV9,CASSAPTGKTEAFF
TRBV19,CASSTTGSNTEAFF
TRBV4-1,CASSQDLFQRPTDTQYF
TRBV5-4,CASSLTSSYNEQFF
TRBV7-3,CASSFQGGEQYF
TRBV6-1,CASRRQGLNQPQHF
TRBV7-2,CASSLARHNEQFF
TRBV19,CASSRTGSTGELFF
TRBV6-5,CASSPRFSGNTIYF
TRBV28,CASNSMGSVGNSPLHF
TRBV5-1,CASSIHSDRSQQPQHF
TRBV7-3,CASSLETAPNTEAFF
TRBV11-3,CASSLSGNRDTQYF
TRBV7-8,CASSFLAAGGQIRDTQYF